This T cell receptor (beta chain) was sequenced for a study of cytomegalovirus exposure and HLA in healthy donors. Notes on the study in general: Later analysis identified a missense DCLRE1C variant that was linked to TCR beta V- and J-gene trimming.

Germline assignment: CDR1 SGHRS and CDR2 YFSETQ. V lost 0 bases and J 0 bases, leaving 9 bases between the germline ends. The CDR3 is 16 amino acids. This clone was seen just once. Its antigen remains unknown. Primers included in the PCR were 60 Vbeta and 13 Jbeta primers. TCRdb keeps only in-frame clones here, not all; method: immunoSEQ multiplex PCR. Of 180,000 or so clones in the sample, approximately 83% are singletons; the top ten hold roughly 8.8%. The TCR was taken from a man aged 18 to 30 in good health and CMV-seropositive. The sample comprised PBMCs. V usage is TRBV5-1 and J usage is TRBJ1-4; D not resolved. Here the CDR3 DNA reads TGCGCCAGCAGCTTGGGAGGGTATGCAACTAATGAAAAACTGTTTTTT. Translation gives CASSLGGYATNEKLFF.